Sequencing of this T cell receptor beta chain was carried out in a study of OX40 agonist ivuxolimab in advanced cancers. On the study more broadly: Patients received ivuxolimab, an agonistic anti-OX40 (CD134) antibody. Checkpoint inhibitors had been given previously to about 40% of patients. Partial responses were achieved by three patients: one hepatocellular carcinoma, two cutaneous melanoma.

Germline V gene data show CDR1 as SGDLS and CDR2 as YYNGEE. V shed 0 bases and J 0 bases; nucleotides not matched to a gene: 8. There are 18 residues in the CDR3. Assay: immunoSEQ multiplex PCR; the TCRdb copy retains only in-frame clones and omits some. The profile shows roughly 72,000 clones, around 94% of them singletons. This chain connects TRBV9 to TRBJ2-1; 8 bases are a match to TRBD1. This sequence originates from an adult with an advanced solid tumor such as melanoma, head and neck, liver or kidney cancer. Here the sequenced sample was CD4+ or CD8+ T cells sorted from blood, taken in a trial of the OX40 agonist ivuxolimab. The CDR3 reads CASSVAKDRAASYNEQFF. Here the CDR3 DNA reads TGTGCCAGCAGCGTAGCCAAGGACAGGGCCGCCTCCTACAATGAGCAGTTCTTC.